This entry concerns a single T cell receptor (beta chain). Some clones are missing from TCRdb's copy, which holds only in-frame ones; the method was immunoSEQ multiplex PCR. The repertoire holds under 250,000 clones, with 80% to 95% as singletons. The data are from a study of blood T cell repertoires in COVID-19. The V segment lost 5 bases and the J segment 8 bases; nucleotides outside the gene matches: 11. The length of the CDR3 is 15 residues. Germline CDR1 and CDR2: SGHVS and FNYEAQ. The TCR was taken from a man aged 30 to 39 with COVID-19, enrolled during active disease. The J gene is TRBJ1-2, the V gene TRBV7-6; 10 nucleotides agree with TRBD1. Material for sequencing was peripheral blood. CDR3 bases: TGTGCCAGCAGCACTTCCGGCGGGACAGGGGACGGCTACACCTTC. Its protein is CASSTSGGTGDGYTF. The whole variable domain, filled in from reference TRBV7-6 and TRBJ1-2, reads GAGVSQSPRYKVTKRGQDVALRCDPISGHVSLYWYRQALGQGPEFLTYFNYEAQQDKSGLPNDRFSAERPEGSISTLTIQRTEQRDSAMYRCASSTSGGTGDGYTFGSGTRLTVV.